This T cell receptor (beta chain) was retrieved from a study of blood T cell repertoires in COVID-19. Study details: Some COVID-19 samples were acute and others convalescent; all came from the United States, Italy and Spain. PBMCs, B-cell-depleted T cells, or T cells were the source of the cDNA or gDNA that made up the material.

In the original workflow: Amplifying reference gene primers gave estimates of nucleated cell counts. TCRdb's copy holds only in-frame clones and misses some; the assay was immunoSEQ multiplex PCR. The V and J calls and clone size are taken from that table; D and trimming were inferred from the DNA. The sample shows 90,000 to 130,000 clones, more than 70% of them seen only once. Trimming left V 1 base short and J 10 bases short, with 8 bases between. This CDR3 has 12 amino acids. The origin of this receptor is a woman between 50 and 59 years old with acute or convalescent COVID-19. The chain has TRBV12-3 or TRBV12-4 and TRBJ2-1; a possible D gene is TRBD2 (5 bases). The material sequenced was peripheral blood. This CDR3 reads CASSLVALEQFF. The CDR3 bases are TGTGCCAGCAGTTTAGTAGCGCTCGAGCAGTTCTTC.